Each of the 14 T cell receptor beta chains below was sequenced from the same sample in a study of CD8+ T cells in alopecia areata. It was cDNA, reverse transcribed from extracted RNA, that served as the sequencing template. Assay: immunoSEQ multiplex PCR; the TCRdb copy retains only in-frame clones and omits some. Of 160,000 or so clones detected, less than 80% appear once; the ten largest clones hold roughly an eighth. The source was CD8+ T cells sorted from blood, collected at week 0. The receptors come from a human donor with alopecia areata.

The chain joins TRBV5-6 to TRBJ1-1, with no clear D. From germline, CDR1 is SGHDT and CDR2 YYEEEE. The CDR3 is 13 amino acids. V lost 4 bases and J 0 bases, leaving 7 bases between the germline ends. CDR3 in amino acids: CASSDGMNTEAFF. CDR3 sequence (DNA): TGTGCCAGCAGCGACGGCATGAACACTGAAGCTTTCTTT.

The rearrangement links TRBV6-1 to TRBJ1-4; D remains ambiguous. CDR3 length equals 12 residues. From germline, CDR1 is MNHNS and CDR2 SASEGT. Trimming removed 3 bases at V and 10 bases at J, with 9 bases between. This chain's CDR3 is CASSDPGGKLFF. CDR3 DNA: TGTGCCAGCAGTGATCCCGGCGGAAAACTGTTTTTT.

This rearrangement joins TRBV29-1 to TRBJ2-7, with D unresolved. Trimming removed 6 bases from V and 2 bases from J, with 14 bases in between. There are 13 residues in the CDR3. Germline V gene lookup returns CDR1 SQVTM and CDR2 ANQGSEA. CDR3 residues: CSVDQGWAYEQYF. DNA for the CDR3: TGCAGCGTGGACCAAGGGTGGGCCTACGAGCAGTACTTC.

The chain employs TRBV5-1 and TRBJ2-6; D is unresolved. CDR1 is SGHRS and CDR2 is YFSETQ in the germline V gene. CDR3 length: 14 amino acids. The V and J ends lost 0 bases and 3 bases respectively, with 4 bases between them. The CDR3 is CASSLDGGANVLTF. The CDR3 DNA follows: TGCGCCAGCAGCTTGGATGGTGGGGCCAACGTCCTGACTTTC.

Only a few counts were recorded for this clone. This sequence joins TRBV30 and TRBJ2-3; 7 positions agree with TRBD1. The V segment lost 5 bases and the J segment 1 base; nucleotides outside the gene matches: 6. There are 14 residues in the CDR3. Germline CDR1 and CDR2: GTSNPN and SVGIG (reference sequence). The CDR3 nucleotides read TGTGCCTGGGACAGGGCTTCGGGCACAGATACGCAGTATTTT. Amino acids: CAWDRASGTDTQYF.

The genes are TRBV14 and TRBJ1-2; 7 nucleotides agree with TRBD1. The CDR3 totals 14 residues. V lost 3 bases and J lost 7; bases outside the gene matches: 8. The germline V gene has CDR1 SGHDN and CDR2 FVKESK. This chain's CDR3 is CASSHKSTGLGYTF. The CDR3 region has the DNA TGTGCCAGCAGCCATAAATCGACAGGGCTTGGCTACACCTTC.

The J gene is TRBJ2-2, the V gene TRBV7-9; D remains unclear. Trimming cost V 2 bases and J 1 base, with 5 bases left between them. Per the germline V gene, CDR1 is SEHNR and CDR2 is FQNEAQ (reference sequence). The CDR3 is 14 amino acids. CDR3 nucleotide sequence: TGTGCCAGCAGCTTATCCCAGAACACCGGGGAGCTGTTTTTT. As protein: CASSLSQNTGELFF.

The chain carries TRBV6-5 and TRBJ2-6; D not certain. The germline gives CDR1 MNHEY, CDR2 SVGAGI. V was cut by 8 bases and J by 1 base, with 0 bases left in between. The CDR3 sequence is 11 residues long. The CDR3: CASSGANVLTF. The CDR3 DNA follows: TGTGCCAGCTCTGGGGCCAACGTCCTGACTTTC.

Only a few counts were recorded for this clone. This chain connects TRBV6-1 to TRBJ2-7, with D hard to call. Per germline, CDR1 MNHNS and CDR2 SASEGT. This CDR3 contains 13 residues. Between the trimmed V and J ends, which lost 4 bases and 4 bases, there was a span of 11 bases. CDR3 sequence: CASSGQRNYEQYF. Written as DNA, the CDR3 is TGTGCCAGCAGTGGGCAGAGAAATTACGAGCAGTACTTC.

CDR3 in DNA: TGTGCCAGCAGCTGGGAATACAATGAGCAGTTCTTC. It is translated as CASSWEYNEQFF. V gene TRBV11-2 combines with J gene TRBJ2-1, with unresolved D. V was pared by 4 bases and J by 4 bases, with 5 bases between. Germline V gene data show CDR1 as SGHAT and CDR2 as FQNNGV. This CDR3 region has 12 residues.

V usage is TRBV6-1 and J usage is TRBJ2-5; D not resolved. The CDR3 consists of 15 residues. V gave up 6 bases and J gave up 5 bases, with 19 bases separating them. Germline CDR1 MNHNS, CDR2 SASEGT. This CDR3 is CASSRPRVPKETQYF. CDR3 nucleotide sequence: TGTGCCAGCAGCCGACCCCGGGTGCCTAAGGAGACCCAGTACTTC.

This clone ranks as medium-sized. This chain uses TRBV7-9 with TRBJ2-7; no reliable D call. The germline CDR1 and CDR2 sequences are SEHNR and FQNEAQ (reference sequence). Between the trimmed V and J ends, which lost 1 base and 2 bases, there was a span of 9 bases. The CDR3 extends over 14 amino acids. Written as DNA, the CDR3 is TGTGCCAGCAGCTTAGTCCTAACCCCCTACGAGCAGTACTTC. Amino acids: CASSLVLTPYEQYF.

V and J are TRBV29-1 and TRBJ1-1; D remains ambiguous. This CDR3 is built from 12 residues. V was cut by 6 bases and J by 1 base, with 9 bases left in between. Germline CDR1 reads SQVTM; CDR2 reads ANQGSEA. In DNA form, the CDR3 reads TGCAGCGTCTGGGAGAGGAACACTGAAGCTTTCTTT. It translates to CSVWERNTEAFF.

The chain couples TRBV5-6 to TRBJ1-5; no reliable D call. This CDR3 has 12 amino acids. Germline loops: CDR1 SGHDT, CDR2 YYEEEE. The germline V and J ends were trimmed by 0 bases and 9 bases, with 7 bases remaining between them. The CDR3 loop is CASSLGDGPQHF. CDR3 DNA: TGTGCCAGCAGCTTGGGGGATGGGCCCCAGCATTTT.